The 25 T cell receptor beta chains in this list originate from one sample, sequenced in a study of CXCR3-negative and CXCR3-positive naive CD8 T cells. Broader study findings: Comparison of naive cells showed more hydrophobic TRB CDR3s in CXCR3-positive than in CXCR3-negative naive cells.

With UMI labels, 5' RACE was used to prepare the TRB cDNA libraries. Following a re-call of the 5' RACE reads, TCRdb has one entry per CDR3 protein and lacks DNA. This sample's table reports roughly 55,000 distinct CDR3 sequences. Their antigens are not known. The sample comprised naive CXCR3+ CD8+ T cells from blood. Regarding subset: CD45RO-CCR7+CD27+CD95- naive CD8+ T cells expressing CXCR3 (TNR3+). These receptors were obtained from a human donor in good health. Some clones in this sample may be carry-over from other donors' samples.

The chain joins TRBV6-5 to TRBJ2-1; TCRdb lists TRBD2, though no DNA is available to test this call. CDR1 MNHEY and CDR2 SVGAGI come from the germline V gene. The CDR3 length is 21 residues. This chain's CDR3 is CASSQVAGEIYRISSYNEQFF.

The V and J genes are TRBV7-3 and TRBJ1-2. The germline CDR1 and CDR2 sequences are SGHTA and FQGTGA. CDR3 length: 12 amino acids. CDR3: CASSLLGHGYTF. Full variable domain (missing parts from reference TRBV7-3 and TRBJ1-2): GAGVSQTPSNKVTEKGKYVELRCDPISGHTALYWYRQSLGQGPEFLIYFQGTGAADDSGLPNDRFFAVRPEGSVSTLKIQRTERGDSAVYLCASSLLGHGYTFGSGTRLTVV.

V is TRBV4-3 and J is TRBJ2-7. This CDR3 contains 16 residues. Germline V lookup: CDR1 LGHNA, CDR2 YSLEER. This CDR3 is CASSQEYARRSYEQYF.

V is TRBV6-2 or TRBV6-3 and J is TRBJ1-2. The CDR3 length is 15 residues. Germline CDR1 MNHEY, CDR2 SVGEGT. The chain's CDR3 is CASSYSEERPYGYTF.

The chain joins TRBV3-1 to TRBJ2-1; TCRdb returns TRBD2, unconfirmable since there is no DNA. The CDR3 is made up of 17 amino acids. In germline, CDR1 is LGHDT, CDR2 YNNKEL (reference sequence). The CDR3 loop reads CASSQVPGTYSYNEQFF.

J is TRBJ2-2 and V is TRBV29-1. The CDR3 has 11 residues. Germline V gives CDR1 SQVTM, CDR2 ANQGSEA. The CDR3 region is CSVLSTGELFF.

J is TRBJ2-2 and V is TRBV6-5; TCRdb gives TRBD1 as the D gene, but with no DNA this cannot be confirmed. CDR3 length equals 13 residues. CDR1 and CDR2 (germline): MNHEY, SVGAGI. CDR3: CASNFQGGGELFF.

The chain's CDR3 is CASDAGDSYNEQFF. The chain is built from TRBV28 and TRBJ2-1; lacking DNA, the TRBD2 call made by TCRdb goes unchecked. Germline-derived CDR1 and CDR2 are MDHEN and SYDVKM. The CDR3 is 14 residues long.

The CDR3 sequence: CASSTGYNQPQHF. The gene calls are TRBV12-3 or TRBV12-4 and TRBJ1-5; TCRdb outputs TRBD1, but without DNA this stays unchecked. The CDR3 loop spans 13 amino acids.

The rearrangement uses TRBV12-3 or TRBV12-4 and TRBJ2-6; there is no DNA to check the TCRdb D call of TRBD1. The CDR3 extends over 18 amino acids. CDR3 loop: CASSPWTGGPSGANVLTF.

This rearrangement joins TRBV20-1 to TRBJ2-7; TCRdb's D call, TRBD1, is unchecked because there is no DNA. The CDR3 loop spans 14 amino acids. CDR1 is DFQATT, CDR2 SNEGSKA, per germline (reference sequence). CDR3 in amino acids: CSARDPPGEVEQYF.

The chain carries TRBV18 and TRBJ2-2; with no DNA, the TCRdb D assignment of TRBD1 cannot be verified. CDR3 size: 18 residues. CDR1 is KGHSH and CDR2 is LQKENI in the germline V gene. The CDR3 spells CASSPFRQGQGISGELFF.

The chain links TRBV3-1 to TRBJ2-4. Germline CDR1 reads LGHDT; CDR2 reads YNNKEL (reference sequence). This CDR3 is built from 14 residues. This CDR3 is CASSQDPSWDIQYF.

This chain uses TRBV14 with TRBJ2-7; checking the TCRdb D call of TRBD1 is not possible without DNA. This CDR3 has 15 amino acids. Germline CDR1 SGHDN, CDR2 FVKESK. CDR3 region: CASSPVGTGVYEQYF.

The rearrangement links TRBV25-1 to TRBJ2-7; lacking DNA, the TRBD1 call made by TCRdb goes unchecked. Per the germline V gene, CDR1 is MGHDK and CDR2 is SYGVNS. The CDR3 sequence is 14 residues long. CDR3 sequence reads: CASSATPGRGEQYF.

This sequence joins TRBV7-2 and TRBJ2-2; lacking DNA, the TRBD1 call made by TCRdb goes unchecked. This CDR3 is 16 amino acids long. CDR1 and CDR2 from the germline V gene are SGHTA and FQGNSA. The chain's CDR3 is CASSLRGQGTAGELFF.

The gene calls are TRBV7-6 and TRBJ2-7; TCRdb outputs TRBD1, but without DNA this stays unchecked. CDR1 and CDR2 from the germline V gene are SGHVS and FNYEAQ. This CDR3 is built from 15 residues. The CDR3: CASNLSGGGIYEQYF. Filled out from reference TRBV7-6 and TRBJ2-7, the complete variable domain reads GAGVSQSPRYKVTKRGQDVALRCDPISGHVSLYWYRQALGQGPEFLTYFNYEAQQDKSGLPNDRFSAERPEGSISTLTIQRTEQRDSAMYRCASNLSGGGIYEQYFGPGTRLTVT.

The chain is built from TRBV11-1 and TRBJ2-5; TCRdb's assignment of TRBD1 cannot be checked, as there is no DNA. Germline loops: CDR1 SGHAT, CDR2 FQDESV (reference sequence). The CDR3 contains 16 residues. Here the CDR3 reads CASSCRRGERSETQYF.

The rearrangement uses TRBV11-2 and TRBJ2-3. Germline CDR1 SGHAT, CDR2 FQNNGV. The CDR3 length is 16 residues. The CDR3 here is CASSLEVGLGTATQYF.

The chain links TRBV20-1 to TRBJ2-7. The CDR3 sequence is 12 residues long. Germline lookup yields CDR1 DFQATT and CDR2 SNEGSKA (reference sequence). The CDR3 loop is CSARDTGYEQYF.

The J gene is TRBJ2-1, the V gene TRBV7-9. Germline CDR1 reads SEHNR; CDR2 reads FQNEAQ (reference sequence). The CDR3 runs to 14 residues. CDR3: CASSLGSSYNEQFF.

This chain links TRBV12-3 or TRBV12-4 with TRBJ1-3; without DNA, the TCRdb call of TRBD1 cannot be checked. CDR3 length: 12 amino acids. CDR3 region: CARRGVGNTIYF.

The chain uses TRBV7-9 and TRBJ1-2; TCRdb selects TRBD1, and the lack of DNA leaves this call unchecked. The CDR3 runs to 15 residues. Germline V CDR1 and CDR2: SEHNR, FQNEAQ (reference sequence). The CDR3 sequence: CASSKTGVTNYGYTF.

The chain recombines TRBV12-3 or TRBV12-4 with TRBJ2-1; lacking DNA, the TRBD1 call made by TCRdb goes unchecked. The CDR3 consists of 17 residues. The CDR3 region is CASSSRPRDRFFYEQFF.

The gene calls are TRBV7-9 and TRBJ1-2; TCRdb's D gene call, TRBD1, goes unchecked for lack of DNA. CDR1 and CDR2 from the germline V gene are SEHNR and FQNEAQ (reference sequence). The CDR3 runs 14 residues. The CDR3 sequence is CASSLDRDSYGYTF.